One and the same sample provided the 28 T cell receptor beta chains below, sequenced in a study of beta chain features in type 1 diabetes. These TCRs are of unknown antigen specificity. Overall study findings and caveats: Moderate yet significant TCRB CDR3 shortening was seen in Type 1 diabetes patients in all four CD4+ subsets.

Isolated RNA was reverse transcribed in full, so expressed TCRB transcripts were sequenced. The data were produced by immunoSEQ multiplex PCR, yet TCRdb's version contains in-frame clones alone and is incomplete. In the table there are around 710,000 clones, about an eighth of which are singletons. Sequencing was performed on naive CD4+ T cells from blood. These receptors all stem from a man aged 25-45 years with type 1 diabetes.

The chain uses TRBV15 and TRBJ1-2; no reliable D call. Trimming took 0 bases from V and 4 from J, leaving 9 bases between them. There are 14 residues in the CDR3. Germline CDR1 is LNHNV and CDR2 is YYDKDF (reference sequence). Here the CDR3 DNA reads TGTGCCACCAGCAGAGATTCGGGGTCCTATGGCTACACCTTC. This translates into CATSRDSGSYGYTF.

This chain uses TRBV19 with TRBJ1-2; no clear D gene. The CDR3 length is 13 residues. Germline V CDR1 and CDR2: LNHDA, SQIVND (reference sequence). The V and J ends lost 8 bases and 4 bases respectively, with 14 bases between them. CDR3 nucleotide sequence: TGTGCCAGTGCCCCTAGAGAAGGCTATGGCTACACCTTC. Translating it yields CASAPREGYGYTF.

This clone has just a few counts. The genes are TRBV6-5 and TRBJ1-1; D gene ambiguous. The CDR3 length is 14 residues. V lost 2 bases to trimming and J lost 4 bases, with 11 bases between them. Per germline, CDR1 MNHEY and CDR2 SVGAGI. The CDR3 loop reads CASSYRGVPTEAFF. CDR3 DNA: TGTGCCAGCAGTTACCGCGGGGTCCCCACTGAAGCTTTCTTT.

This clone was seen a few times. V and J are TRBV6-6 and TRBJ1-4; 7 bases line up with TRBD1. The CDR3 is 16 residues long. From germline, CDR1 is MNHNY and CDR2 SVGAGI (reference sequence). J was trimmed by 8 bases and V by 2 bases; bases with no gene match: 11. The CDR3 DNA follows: TGTGCCAGCAGTTACGGGCTGGATAGGGGGCAGGAAAAACTGTTTTTT. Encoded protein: CASSYGLDRGQEKLFF.

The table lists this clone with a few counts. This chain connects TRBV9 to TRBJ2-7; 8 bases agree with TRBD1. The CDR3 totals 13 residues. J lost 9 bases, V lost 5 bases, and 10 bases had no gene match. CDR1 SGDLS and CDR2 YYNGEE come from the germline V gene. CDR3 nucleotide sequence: TGTGCCAGCAGTAACCCGGGACAGGTGGTGCAGTACTTC. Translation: CASSNPGQVVQYF.

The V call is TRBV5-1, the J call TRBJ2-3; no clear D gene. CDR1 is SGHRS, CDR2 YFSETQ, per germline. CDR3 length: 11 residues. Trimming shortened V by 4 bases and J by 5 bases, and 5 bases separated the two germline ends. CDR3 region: CASSGIDTQYF. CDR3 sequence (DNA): TGCGCCAGCAGCGGTATAGATACGCAGTATTTT.

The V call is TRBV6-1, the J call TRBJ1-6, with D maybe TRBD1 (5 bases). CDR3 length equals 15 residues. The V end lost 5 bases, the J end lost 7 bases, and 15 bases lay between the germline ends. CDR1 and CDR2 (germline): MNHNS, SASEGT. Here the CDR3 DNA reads TGTGCCAGCAGTTTCGACGGGGGGAGCAATTCACCCCTCCACTTT. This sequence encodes CASSFDGGSNSPLHF.

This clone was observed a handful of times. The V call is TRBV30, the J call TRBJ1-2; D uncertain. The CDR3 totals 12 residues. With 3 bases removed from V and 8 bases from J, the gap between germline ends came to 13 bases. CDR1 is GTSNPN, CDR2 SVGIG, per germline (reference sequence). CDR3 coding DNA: TGTGCCTGGAGCCAGGCGCACGGCGGCTACACCTTC. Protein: CAWSQAHGGYTF.

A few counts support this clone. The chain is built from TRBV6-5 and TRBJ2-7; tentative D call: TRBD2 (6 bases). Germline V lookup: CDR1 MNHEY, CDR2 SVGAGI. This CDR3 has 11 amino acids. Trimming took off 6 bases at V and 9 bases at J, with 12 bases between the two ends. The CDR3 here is CASRTGVWQYF. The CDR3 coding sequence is TGTGCCAGCAGGACGGGAGTATGGCAGTACTTC.

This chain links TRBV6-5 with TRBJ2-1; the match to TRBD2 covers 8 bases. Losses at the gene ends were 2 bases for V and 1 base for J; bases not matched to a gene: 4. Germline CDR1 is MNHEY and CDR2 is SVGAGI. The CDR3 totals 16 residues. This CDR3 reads CASSYPIAGSYNEQFF. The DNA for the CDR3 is TGTGCCAGCAGTTACCCTATAGCGGGGTCCTACAATGAGCAGTTCTTC.

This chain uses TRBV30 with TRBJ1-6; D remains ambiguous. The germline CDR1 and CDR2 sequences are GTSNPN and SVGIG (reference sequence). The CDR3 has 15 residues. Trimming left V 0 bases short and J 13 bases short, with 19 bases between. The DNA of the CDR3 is TGTGCCTGGAGTGTAAAGATTGGCAGGCTCCCCCCCCTCCACTTT. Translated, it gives CAWSVKIGRLPPLHF.

This chain's CDR3 is CASRRTGALTDTQYF. CDR3 nucleotide sequence: TGTGCCAGCAGACGGACAGGGGCCCTCACAGATACGCAGTATTTT. J is TRBJ2-3 and V is TRBV6-1, with 9 bases fitting TRBD1. The CDR3 extends over 15 amino acids. Trimming took 6 bases from V and 2 from J; bases not matched to a gene: 6. Germline lookup yields CDR1 MNHNS and CDR2 SASEGT.

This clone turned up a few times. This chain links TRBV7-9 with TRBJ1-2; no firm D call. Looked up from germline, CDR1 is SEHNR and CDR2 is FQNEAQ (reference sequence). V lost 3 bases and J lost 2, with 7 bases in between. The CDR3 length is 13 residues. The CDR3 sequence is CASSLNGNYGYTF. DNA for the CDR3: TGTGCCAGCAGCTTGAACGGGAACTATGGCTACACCTTC.

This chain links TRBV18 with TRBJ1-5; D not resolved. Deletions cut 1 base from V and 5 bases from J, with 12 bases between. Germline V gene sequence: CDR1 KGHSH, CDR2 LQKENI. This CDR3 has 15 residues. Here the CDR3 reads CASSPQAGADQPQHF. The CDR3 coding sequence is TGTGCCAGCTCACCACAAGCGGGAGCCGATCAGCCCCAGCATTTT.

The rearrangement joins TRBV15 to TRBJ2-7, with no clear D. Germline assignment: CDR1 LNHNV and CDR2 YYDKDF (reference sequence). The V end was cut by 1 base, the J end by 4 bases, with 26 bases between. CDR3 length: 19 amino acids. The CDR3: CATSRVLHSRSSEPYEQYF. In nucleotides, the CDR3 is TGTGCCACCAGCAGAGTCCTGCACAGCAGATCATCCGAACCTTACGAGCAGTACTTC.

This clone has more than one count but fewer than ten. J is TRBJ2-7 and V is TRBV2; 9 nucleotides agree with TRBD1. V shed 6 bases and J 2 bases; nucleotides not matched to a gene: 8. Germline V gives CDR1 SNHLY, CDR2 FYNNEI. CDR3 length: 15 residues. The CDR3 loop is CASRPAGTGPYEQYF. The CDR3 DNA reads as TGTGCCAGCAGACCTGCCGGGACAGGGCCCTACGAGCAGTACTTC.

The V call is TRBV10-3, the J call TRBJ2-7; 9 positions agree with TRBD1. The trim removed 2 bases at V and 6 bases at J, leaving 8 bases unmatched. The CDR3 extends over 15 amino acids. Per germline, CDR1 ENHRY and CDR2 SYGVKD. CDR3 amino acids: CAISEGQGTFGEQYF. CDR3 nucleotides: TGTGCCATCAGTGAGGGACAGGGGACTTTTGGCGAGCAGTACTTC.

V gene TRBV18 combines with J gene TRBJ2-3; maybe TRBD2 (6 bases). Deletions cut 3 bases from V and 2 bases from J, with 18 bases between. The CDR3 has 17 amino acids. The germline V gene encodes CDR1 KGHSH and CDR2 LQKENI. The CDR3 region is CASSPRTAGRDTDTQYF. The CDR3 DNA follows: TGTGCCAGCTCACCCAGGACGGCGGGACGCGACACAGATACGCAGTATTTT.

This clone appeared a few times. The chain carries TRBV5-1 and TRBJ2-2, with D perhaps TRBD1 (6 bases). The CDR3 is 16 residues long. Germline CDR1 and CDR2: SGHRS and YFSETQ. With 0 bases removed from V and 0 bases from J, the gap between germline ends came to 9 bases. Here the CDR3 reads CASSLGDTSNTGELFF. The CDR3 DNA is TGCGCCAGCAGCTTGGGGGACACCTCGAACACCGGGGAGCTGTTTTTT.

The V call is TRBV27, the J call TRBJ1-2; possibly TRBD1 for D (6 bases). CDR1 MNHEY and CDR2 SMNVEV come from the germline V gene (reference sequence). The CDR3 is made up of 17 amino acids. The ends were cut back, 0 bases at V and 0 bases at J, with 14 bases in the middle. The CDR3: CASSLSRGRGPNYGYTF. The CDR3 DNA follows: TGTGCCAGCAGTTTATCGAGGGGCAGGGGCCCTAACTATGGCTACACCTTC.

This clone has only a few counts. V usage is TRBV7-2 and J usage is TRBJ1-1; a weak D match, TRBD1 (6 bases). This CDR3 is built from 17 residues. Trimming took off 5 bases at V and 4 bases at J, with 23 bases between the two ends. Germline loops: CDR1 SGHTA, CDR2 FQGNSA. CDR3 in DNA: TGTGCCAGCAGCCCCCTCGCCTGGGGGACAAGTTCCACTGAAGCTTTCTTT. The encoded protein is CASSPLAWGTSSTEAFF.

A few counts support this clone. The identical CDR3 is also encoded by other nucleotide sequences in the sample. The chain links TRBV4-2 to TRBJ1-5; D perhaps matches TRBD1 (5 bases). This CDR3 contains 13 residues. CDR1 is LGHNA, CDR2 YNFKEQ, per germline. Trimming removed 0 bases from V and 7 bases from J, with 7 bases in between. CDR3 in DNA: TGTGCCAGCAGCCAAGATTCAGGGCAGCCCCAGCATTTT. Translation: CASSQDSGQPQHF.

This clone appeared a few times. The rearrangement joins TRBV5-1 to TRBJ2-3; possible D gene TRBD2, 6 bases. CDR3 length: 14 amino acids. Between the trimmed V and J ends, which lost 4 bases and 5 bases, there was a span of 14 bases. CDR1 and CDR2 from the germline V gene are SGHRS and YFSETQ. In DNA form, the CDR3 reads TGCGCCAGCAGCAGCACACCGGGAGAAGATACGCAGTATTTT. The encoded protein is CASSSTPGEDTQYF.

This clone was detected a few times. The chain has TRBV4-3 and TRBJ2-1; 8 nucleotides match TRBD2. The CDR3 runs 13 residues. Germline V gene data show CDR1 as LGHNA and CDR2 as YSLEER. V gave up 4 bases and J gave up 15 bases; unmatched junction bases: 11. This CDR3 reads CASSRSGLENPFF. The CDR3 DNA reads TGCGCCAGCAGCCGATCGGGACTAGAAAATCCGTTCTTC.

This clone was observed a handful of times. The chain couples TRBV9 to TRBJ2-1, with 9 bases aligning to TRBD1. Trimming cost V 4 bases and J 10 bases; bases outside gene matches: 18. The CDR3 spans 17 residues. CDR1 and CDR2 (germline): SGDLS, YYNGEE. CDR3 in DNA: TGTGCCAGCAGCCCGTCTTCGATTCTGGTGACAGGGGGAGAGCAGTTCTTC. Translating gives CASSPSSILVTGGEQFF.

The CDR3 protein is CASSVDSSYGYTF. In DNA form, the CDR3 reads TGTGCCAGCAGCGTAGACAGCTCCTATGGCTACACCTTC. The chain joins TRBV7-3 to TRBJ1-2, with D possibly being TRBD1 (5 bases). The CDR3 totals 13 residues. From germline, CDR1 is SGHTA and CDR2 FQGTGA. Trimming left V 5 bases short and J 4 bases short, with 11 bases between. The full variable domain, completed using reference TRBV7-3 and TRBJ1-2, is GAGVSQTPSNKVTEKGKYVELRCDPISGHTALYWYRQSLGQGPEFLIYFQGTGAADDSGLPNDRFFAVRPEGSVSTLKIQRTERGDSAVYLCASSVDSSYGYTFGSGTRLTVV.

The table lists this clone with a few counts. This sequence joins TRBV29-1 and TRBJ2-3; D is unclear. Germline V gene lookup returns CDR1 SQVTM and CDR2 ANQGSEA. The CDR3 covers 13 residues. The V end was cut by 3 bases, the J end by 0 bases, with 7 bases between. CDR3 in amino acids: CSVESISTDTQYF. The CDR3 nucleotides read TGCAGCGTTGAGAGTATCAGCACAGATACGCAGTATTTT.

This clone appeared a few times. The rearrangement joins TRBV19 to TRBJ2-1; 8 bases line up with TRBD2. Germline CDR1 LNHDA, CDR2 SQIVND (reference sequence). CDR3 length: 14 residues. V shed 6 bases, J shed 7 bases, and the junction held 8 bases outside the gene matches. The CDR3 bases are TGTGCCAGTAGCCCCCGGGGGGGGGCTAATGAGCAGTTCTTC. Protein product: CASSPRGGANEQFF.